This T cell receptor (beta chain) originates from a study of identifying expanded T cells in peripheral blood. The CDR3 consists of 13 residues. Deletions cut 5 bases from V and 1 base from J, with 8 bases between. Germline CDR1 reads GTSNPN; CDR2 reads SVGIG (reference sequence). Healthy donors had no documented immune events, such as infections, while sampled. Clones were sequenced by immunoSEQ multiplex PCR, and TCRdb holds only the in-frame ones, with some missing. The sample has 70,000 to 95,000 clones, 88% seen once. The sequence came from a person between 18 and 75 years old in good health. Source material: blood. The chain links TRBV30 to TRBJ2-2; D is unresolved. The CDR3 region is CAWDPENTGELFF. The CDR3 DNA follows: TGTGCCTGGGACCCTGAGAACACCGGGGAGCTGTTTTTT.